This record looks at one TCR beta chain sequence and its context. The sample comes from a study of blood T cell repertoires in COVID-19. V was clipped by 0 bases and J by 0 bases, with 9 bases between them. This CDR3 is built from 15 residues. CDR1 is SGHNT and CDR2 is YYREEE in the germline V gene (reference sequence). Participants were placed into cohorts based on the clinical history they reported. What the recovered Cohort 3 donors had was two negative PCRs, clearance, or symptom resolution. Per the authors' pipeline: For nucleated cells, counts were estimated from reference gene primer amplification. Some clones are missing from TCRdb's copy, which holds only in-frame ones; the method was immunoSEQ multiplex PCR. V and J calls and clone size come straight from that table; D and trimming were deduced from the DNA. Seen here are some 300,000 clones, 75% to 90% observed once, and the top ten hold approximately 8.8%.

The sample comprised PBMCs or T cells enriched from blood (not recorded which). This receptor was obtained from a woman aged 40 to 50 who had recovered from COVID-19. The chain joins TRBV5-4 to TRBJ1-2, with D maybe TRBD1 (5 bases). CDR3 amino acids: CASSLGQNSNYGYTF. For the CDR3, the DNA is TGTGCCAGCAGCTTGGGACAGAACTCTAACTATGGCTACACCTTC.